This T cell receptor (beta chain) derives from a study of blood T cell repertoires in COVID-19. This CDR3 contains 12 residues. CDR1 and CDR2 (germline): LGHDT, YNNKEL (reference sequence). V was pared by 8 bases and J by 12 bases, with 16 bases between. Study members were between roughly 18 and 100 years old and lived in around 24 US regions. Up to 2 weeks before entering the study, exposed participants had met a COVID-19 case. Only in-frame clones appear in the TCRdb table, and some are missing; sequencing was by immunoSEQ multiplex PCR. The profile shows fewer than 300,000 clones, 80% to 85% of them singletons.

The V and J genes are TRBV3-1 (or the pseudogene TRBV3-2) and TRBJ1-4; possible D gene TRBD1, 6 bases. The sequence derives from a man aged 35-49 years who had been exposed to COVID-19. Sample: PBMCs or T cells enriched from blood (not recorded which). Here the CDR3 DNA reads TGTGCCAGCGGGGACCCACAGGGTGAACTGTTTTTT. Translating gives CASGDPQGELFF.